The entry below gives a single TCR beta chain sequence along with its context. Antigen: not known. Germline V gene lookup returns CDR1 SGHNT and CDR2 YYREEE (reference sequence). There are 11 residues in the CDR3. The V end lost 4 bases, the J end lost 12 bases, and 11 bases lay between the germline ends. Using immunoSEQ multiplex PCR, the repertoire was profiled, and TCRdb retains in-frame clones only, with some absent. The sample includes about 180,000 clones, around nine tenths of them seen just once. The data originate from a study of T cell responses to AZD1222 COVID-19 vaccine. General study findings and limits: Nearly half of the spike-specific TCRs reportedly recognize variant regions that carry no mutations.

The sequencing used peripheral blood, collected on day 0 of AZD1222 vaccination. The genes are TRBV5-4 and TRBJ2-1; D unresolved. This clonotype was sampled from an adult in good health. CDR3: CASSPLPWQFF. CDR3 coding DNA: TGTGCCAGCAGCCCGTTACCGTGGCAGTTCTTC.